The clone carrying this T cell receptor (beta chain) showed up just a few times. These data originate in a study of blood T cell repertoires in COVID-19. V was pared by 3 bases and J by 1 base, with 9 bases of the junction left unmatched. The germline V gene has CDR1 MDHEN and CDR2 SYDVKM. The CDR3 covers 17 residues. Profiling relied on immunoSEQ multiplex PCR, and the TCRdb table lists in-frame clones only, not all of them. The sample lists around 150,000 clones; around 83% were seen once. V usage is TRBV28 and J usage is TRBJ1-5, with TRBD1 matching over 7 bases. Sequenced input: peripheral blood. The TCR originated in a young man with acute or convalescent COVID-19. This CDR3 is CASSLEPGQSSNQPQHF. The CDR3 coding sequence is TGTGCCAGCAGTTTGGAACCGGGACAGTCAAGCAATCAGCCCCAGCATTTT.